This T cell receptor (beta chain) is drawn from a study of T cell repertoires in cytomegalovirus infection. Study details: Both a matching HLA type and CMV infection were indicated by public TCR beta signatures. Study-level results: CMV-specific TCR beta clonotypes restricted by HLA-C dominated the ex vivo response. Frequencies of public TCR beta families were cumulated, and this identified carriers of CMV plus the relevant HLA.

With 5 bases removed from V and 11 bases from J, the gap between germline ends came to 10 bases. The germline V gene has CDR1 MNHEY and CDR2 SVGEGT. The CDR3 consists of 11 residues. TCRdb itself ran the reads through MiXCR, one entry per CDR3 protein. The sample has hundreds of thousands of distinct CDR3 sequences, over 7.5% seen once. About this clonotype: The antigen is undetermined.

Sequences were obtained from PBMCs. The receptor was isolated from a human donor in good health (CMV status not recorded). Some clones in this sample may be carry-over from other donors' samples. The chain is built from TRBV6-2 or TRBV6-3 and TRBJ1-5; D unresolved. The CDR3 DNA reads TGTGCCAGCAGTGCGGGAAAGTCCCAGCATTTT. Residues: CASSAGKSQHF.